This TCR beta chain was sequenced for a study of early T cells in non-severe SARS-CoV-2 infection. At the level of the study: Unpaired chains resulted from sequencing bulk RNA of unsorted whole blood.

Individually, cDNA molecules had unique molecular identifiers attached to them. One entry per CDR3 protein, called by TCRdb with MiXCR from the 5' RACE reads. The repertoire has 79,000 or so distinct CDR3 sequences, 9.5% to 15% of them found once; the top ten carry about 1.1%. There are many counts of this clonotype. Its antigen is currently unknown. Notes on the study in general: There was a bias toward anti-spike CD8 responses in VDJdb matching, which missed private and CD4 specificities.

The TCR comes from an adult who was a healthcare worker with PCR-confirmed SARS-CoV-2 infection or an uninfected control (not recorded which). Sequenced material: whole blood.

CDR3 loop: CASSKRYTEPYGYTF. The DNA for the CDR3 is TGTGCCAGCAGCAAACGATACACAGAGCCCTATGGCTACACCTTC. The chain joins TRBV21-1 to TRBJ1-2. TRBV21-1 is a recognized pseudogene. This CDR3 has 15 residues.